The T cell receptor (beta chain) under discussion was sequenced for a study of tumor-infiltrating lymphocytes in localized non-small cell lung cancer. CDR1 is SGHTA, CDR2 FQGNSA, per germline. Trimming shortened V by 1 base and J by 0 bases, and 13 bases separated the two germline ends. The CDR3 spans 16 residues. Generated by immunoSEQ multiplex PCR, the TCRdb table keeps only in-frame clones and is missing some. The sample contains about 16,000 clones, about 69% of which appear only once. In this sample, this clone turned up a few times. The TCR comes from a human donor with non-small cell lung cancer. The V gene is TRBV7-2, the J gene TRBJ2-7; no firm D call. Input material: lung tumor tissue. Here the CDR3 DNA reads TGTGCCAGCAGCTTAGGGCCCTCCCCCTCCTCCTACGAGCAGTACTTC. This translates into CASSLGPSPSSYEQYF. The complete variable domain, with remaining parts taken from reference TRBV7-2 and TRBJ2-7, reads GAGVSQSPSNKVTEKGKDVELRCDPISGHTALYWYRQSLGQGLEFLIYFQGNSAPDKSGLPSDRFSAERTGGSVSTLTIQRTQQEDSAVYLCASSLGPSPSSYEQYFGPGTRLTVT.